This T cell receptor (beta chain) stems from a study of glioma-infiltrating T cells. Comments on this clonotype: Being one base from a much bigger clone, this may be a read error.

Germline V gene sequence: CDR1 MNHGY, CDR2 SAAAGT. The ends were cut back, 5 bases at V and 5 bases at J, with 18 bases in the middle. The length of the CDR3 is 15 residues. Amplification of TCR alpha and beta CDR3 regions from RNA used iRepertoire nested multiplex PCR. TCRdb recomputed calls from the multiplex PCR reads with MiXCR, one row per CDR3 protein. Of 400,000 or so distinct CDR3 sequences in the sample, 41% were seen once. This TCR was recovered from a human donor with low-grade glioma or glioblastoma, undergoing nonglioma brain surgery, or in good health (not recorded which). Sample: glioma tissue, nonneoplastic brain tissue, or PBMCs (not recorded which). The V gene is TRBV6-8, the J gene TRBJ2-5; tentatively, D is TRBD2 (6 bases). The CDR3 DNA reads as TGTGCCAGCAGTACCAATAGCGGTATAGGGGAGACCCAGTACTTC. Translating it yields CASSTNSGIGETQYF.